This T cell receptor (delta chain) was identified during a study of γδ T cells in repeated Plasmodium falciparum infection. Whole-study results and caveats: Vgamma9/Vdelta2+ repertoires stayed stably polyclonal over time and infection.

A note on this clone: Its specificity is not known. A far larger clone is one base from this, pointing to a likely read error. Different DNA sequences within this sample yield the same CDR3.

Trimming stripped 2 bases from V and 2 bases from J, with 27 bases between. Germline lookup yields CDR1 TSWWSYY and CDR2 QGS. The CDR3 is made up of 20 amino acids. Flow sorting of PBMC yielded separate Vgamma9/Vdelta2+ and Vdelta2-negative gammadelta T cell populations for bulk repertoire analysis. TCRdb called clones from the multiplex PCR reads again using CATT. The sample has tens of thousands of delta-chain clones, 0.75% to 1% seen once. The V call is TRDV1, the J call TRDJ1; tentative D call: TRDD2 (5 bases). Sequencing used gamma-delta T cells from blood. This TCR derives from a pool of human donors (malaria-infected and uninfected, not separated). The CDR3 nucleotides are TGTGCTCTTGGGGAAGGACCCGGTCTATCCTATGGAACGGGTACCGATAAACTCATCTTT. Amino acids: CALGEGPGLSYGTGTDKLIF.